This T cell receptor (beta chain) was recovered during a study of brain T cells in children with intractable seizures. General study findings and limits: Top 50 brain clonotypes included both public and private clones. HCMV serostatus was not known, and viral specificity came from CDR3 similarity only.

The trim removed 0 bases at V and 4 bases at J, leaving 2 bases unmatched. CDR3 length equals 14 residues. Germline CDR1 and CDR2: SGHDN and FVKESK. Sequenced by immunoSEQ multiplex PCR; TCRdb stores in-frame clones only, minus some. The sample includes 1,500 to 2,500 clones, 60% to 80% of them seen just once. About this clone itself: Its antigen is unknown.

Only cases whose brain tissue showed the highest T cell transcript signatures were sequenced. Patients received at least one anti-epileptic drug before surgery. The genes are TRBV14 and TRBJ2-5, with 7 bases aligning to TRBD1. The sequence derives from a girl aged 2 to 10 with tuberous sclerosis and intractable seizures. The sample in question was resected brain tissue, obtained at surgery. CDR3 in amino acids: CASSQEDRPETQYF. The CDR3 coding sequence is TGTGCCAGCAGCCAAGAGGACAGGCCAGAGACCCAGTACTTC.